The source of this TCR beta chain is a study of radiotherapy plus CTLA-4 blockade in lung cancer. Turning to the study itself: Of all patients, over 15% responded objectively and 30% to 35% showed disease control. Findings and limits, study-wide: In blood, tumor-derived TCR clones expanded after radiotherapy plus ipilimumab. The best prediction of response reportedly came from early blood T cell clone dynamics, with interferon-beta.

The data were produced by immunoSEQ multiplex PCR, yet TCRdb's version contains in-frame clones alone and is incomplete. Seen here are about 45,000 clones, around 73% observed once, and the top ten hold about 3.8%. On this clone itself: Its antigen is unidentified.

Receiving focal radiation plus CTLA-4 blockade with ipilimumab were patients who had chemo-refractory metastatic non-small-cell lung cancer. The ends lost 4 bases at V and 12 bases at J; junction bases unmatched: 7. This CDR3 has 12 amino acids. CDR1 and CDR2 (germline): SGHKS, YYEKEE (reference sequence). The source material was peripheral blood, sampled from a patient treated with radiotherapy plus ipilimumab. This TCR derives from a human donor with non-small cell lung cancer who had a complete response to radiotherapy plus ipilimumab. The chain links TRBV5-5 to TRBJ2-1; 7 bases fit TRBD2. CDR3 sequence (DNA): TGTGCCAGCAGCAAAACGGGAGGTTGGCAGTTCTTC. Protein sequence: CASSKTGGWQFF.